The present T cell receptor (beta chain) was sequenced within a study of CD8+ T cells in alopecia areata. About the study: Treatment comprised oral tofacitinib, 5 to 10 mg twice daily, in treated patients. Study results and caveats: Relative to normal scalp, lesional scalp, especially alopecia totalis/universalis, showed higher clonality. Resident alphabeta T cells of normal skin are also sequenced in scalp samples.

Sequencing used cDNA as its template, made by extracting RNA and reverse transcribing it. Measured with immunoSEQ multiplex PCR; TCRdb has only the in-frame clones, and not every one. The sample has about 120,000 clones; 35% to 40% are singletons. The CDR3 covers 18 residues. Germline V gives CDR1 LGHNA, CDR2 YSLEER. The ends lost 4 bases at V and 0 bases at J; junction bases unmatched: 7. Turning to this clone: Its antigen is undetermined.

V and J are TRBV4-3 and TRBJ2-3; 13 bases are shared with TRBD2. The sample was CD4+ T cells sorted from blood. The receptor was derived from a human donor with alopecia areata. In DNA form, the CDR3 reads TGCGCCAGCAGCCTGGGGACTAGCGGGATGTTTAGCACAGATACGCAGTATTTT. It codes for CASSLGTSGMFSTDTQYF.